This T cell receptor (beta chain) was profiled in a study of T cell responses to AZD1222 COVID-19 vaccine. Across the whole study: Second-dose intervals of approximately 4 or approximately 12 weeks were pooled. General study points: Elevations in Spike-specific TCR breadth and depth followed administration of two AZD1222 doses. The sample set comprised mostly white British donors with more females, and clonal diversity was possibly underestimated. Recipients of AZD1222 seropositive at baseline numbered only 6 or 7.

Comments on this clone: Its antigen is unknown.

The CDR3 length is 15 residues. Germline CDR1 is MNHNY and CDR2 is SVGAGI (reference sequence). J gave up 8 bases and V 0 bases, and 6 bases lay outside the gene matches. The data were produced by immunoSEQ multiplex PCR, yet TCRdb's version contains in-frame clones alone and is incomplete. The sample lists over 40,000 clones, around 85% seen once, with 25% to 30% in the top ten. The genes are TRBV6-6 and TRBJ1-2, with 10 bases fitting TRBD1. This specimen was peripheral blood, taken on day 0 of AZD1222 vaccination. This TCR was recovered from an adult in good health. As DNA, the CDR3 is TGTGCCAGCAGTTACTCGAGACAGGGGGCTGGGGGCTACACCTTC. Translation: CASSYSRQGAGGYTF.